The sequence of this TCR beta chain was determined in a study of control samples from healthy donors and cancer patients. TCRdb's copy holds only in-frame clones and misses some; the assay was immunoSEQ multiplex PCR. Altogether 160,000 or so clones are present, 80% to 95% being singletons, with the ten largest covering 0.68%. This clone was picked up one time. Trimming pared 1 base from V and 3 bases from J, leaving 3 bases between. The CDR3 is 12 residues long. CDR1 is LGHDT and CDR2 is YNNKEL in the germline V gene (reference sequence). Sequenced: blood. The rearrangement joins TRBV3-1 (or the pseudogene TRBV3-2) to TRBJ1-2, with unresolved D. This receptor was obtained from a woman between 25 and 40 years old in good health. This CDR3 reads CASSQADYGYTF. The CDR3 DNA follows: TGTGCCAGCAGCCAAGCAGACTATGGCTACACCTTC.